One and the same sample provided the 16 T cell receptor beta chains below, sequenced in a study of identical twins. TCRdb fed the 5' RACE reads into MiXCR, producing one record per CDR3 protein. The table shows around 570,000 distinct CDR3 sequences, with approximately 9.6% occurring only once. The data were also submitted as part of a second study, on yellow fever vaccine responses in identical twins.

The source material was PBMCs. These TCRs come from a woman under 30 in good health.

The chain links TRBV20-1 to TRBJ1-5; perhaps TRBD1 as D (5 bases). V lost 4 bases and J lost 0, with 19 bases in between. Germline values: CDR1 DFQATT, CDR2 SNEGSKA (reference sequence). The CDR3 runs to 17 residues. Here the CDR3 DNA reads TGCAGTGCTATACTCTCTGGAGGGGTATATAGCAATCAGCCCCAGCATTTT. Amino acid sequence: CSAILSGGVYSNQPQHF.

In this sample, this clonotype turned up a few times. This chain connects TRBV30 to TRBJ2-1; 7 nucleotides agree with TRBD2. Germline values: CDR1 GTSNPN, CDR2 SVGIG (reference sequence). Trimming removed 2 bases from V and 6 bases from J; junction bases left unmatched: 7. The CDR3 runs 14 residues. The CDR3 sequence: CAWSRGLGANEQFF. CDR3 bases: TGTGCCTGGAGTCGAGGACTAGGGGCCAATGAGCAGTTCTTC.

In this sample, this clonotype turned up many times. The V and J genes are TRBV12-3 or TRBV12-4 and TRBJ1-1; D gene unclear. The CDR3 totals 12 residues. V shed 6 bases and J shed 1 base, with 6 bases lying between them. As DNA, the CDR3 is TGTGCCAGCAGGTGGGGGAACACTGAAGCTTTCTTT. This translates into CASRWGNTEAFF.

This clonotype was seen a handful of times. The chain uses TRBV12-3 or TRBV12-4 and TRBJ1-2; TRBD1 is a possible D gene (5 bases). The V end was cut by 1 base, the J end by 2 bases, with 14 bases between. This CDR3 is 16 amino acids long. CDR3 loop: CASSLVSQGRNYGYTF. The CDR3 DNA reads as TGTGCCAGCAGTTTAGTTTCTCAGGGAAGGAACTATGGCTACACCTTC.

This clonotype was detected many times. The chain couples TRBV5-1 to TRBJ2-1; 8 bases map to TRBD2. Germline CDR1 and CDR2: SGHRS and YFSETQ. V lost 0 bases, J lost 6 bases, and 5 bases stayed unmatched. The CDR3 covers 15 residues. The CDR3 spells CASSLVNSGTNEQFF. The CDR3 DNA reads as TGCGCCAGCAGCTTGGTAAATAGCGGGACCAATGAGCAGTTCTTC.

This clonotype was detected a few times. The genes are TRBV7-9 and TRBJ2-7, with D maybe TRBD1 (5 bases). Trimming left V 5 bases short and J 6 bases short, with 11 bases between. Germline CDR1 reads SEHNR; CDR2 reads FQNEAQ (reference sequence). This CDR3 is 12 amino acids long. CDR3 nucleotide sequence: TGTGCCAGCAGCCCTGACAGTTTCGAGCAGTACTTC. Protein product: CASSPDSFEQYF. Drawing the rest from reference TRBV7-9 and TRBJ2-7, the complete variable domain is DTGVSQNPRHKITKRGQNVTFRCDPISEHNRLYWYRQTLGQGPEFLTYFQNEAQLEKSRLLSDRFSAERPKGSFSTLEIQRTEQGDSAMYLCASSPDSFEQYFGPGTRLTVT.

DNA for the CDR3: TGCAGTGCCACAAGGACTAGCGGGAGGGCCCACGAGCAGTACTTC. Translation gives CSATRTSGRAHEQYF. The rearrangement uses TRBV20-1 and TRBJ2-7, with TRBD2 matching over 15 bases. CDR1 is DFQATT, CDR2 SNEGSKA, per germline (reference sequence). This CDR3 comprises 15 residues. V was pared by 6 bases and J by 5 bases, with 8 bases of the junction left unmatched.

The rearrangement joins TRBV6-2 or TRBV6-3 to TRBJ2-7; unclear D gene. The germline V gene has CDR1 MNHEY and CDR2 SVGEGT. CDR3 length: 12 residues. V was shortened by 4 bases and J by 7 bases, with 11 bases between the two germline ends. CDR3 region: CASSSHGPEQYF. The DNA for the CDR3 is TGTGCCAGCAGTTCCCACGGACCGGAGCAGTACTTC.

The chain recombines TRBV3-1 with TRBJ2-2; tentatively, D is TRBD1 (5 bases). Between the trimmed V and J ends, which lost 1 base and 3 bases, there was a span of 12 bases. Germline CDR1 is LGHDT and CDR2 is YNNKEL (reference sequence). The CDR3 is 16 residues long. The CDR3 bases are TGTGCCAGCAGCCAAGTGGTCCAGGGATACACCGGGGAGCTGTTTTTT. Translating gives CASSQVVQGYTGELFF. The full variable domain, completed using reference TRBV3-1 and TRBJ2-2, is DTAVSQTPKYLVTQMGNDKSIKCEQNLGHDTMYWYKQDSKKFLKIMFSYNNKELIINETVPNRFSPKSPDKAHLNLHINSLELGDSAVYFCASSQVVQGYTGELFFGEGSRLTVL.

The chain combines TRBV29-1 with TRBJ2-1; D is undetermined. Trimming stripped 4 bases from V and 6 bases from J, with 7 bases between. CDR3 length: 11 residues. Germline-derived CDR1 and CDR2 are SQVTM and ANQGSEA. The CDR3 sequence is CSVASSNEQFF. In DNA form, the CDR3 reads TGCAGCGTTGCCAGCAGCAATGAGCAGTTCTTC.

The chain recombines TRBV11-3 with TRBJ2-2; D call uncertain. Trimming shortened V by 0 bases and J by 3 bases, and 5 bases separated the two germline ends. The CDR3 totals 14 residues. Germline V CDR1 and CDR2: SGHNT, YENEEA. In nucleotides, the CDR3 is TGTGCCAGCAGCTTAGACGCTTACACCGGGGAGCTGTTTTTT. The encoded protein is CASSLDAYTGELFF.

This clonotype was recorded many times. The chain uses TRBV20-1 and TRBJ2-3; 9 positions agree with TRBD1. Germline V gene sequence: CDR1 DFQATT, CDR2 SNEGSKA (reference sequence). The V segment lost 1 base and the J segment 2 bases; nucleotides outside the gene matches: 7. This CDR3 contains 16 residues. The chain's CDR3 is CSARGRTGGSTDTQYF. CDR3 sequence (DNA): TGCAGTGCTAGAGGTAGAACAGGGGGCTCCACAGATACGCAGTATTTT.

There are many counts of this clonotype. This chain links TRBV9 with TRBJ2-2; 8 positions agree with TRBD2. Germline V gives CDR1 SGDLS, CDR2 YYNGEE. CDR3 size: 17 residues. J was trimmed by 1 base and V by 4 bases; bases with no gene match: 9. CDR3 sequence reads: CASSPLAGVLNTGELFF. Here the CDR3 DNA reads TGTGCCAGCAGCCCTCTAGCGGGTGTCTTGAACACCGGGGAGCTGTTTTTT.

This clonotype was recorded many times. The J gene is TRBJ2-2, the V gene TRBV9, with D perhaps TRBD2 (6 bases). The V and J ends lost 3 bases and 2 bases respectively, with 11 bases between them. Germline assignment: CDR1 SGDLS and CDR2 YYNGEE. CDR3 length equals 15 residues. For the CDR3, the DNA is TGTGCCAGCAGCGCCCCGGGACTTAACACCGGGGAGCTGTTTTTT. This gives the protein CASSAPGLNTGELFF.

This clonotype was seen more than once but under ten times. The chain has TRBV28 and TRBJ2-7; possibly TRBD1 for D (6 bases). Germline values: CDR1 MDHEN, CDR2 SYDVKM. This CDR3 has 15 residues. Trimming removed 5 bases from V and 3 bases from J, with 17 bases in between. The CDR3 sequence is CASSPSVRGHYEQYF. The CDR3 DNA follows: TGTGCCAGCAGTCCCAGTGTCCGGGGACACTACGAGCAGTACTTC.

This clonotype appeared many times. The genes are TRBV11-2 and TRBJ1-1, with D uncertain. Trimming took 8 bases from V and 6 from J, leaving 10 bases between them. CDR3 length equals 11 residues. The V gene's germline CDR1 is SGHAT and CDR2 FQNNGV. CDR3 in DNA: TGTGCCAGCGGTCTAGGGCCTGAAGCTTTCTTT. Protein sequence: CASGLGPEAFF.